This T cell receptor (beta chain) comes out of a study of shared clonotypes between healthy human individuals. Study-level points and caveats: Depth of sequencing was expected to influence donor clonotype sharing.

Naive CD8 cells lacked CD45RO and underwent positive selection for CCR7, leaving out terminally differentiated effector memory CD45RA+ cells. Original processing methods: Filtering differed, since immunoSEQ gave only junction sequences and no quality scores. TCRdb's copy holds only in-frame clones and misses some; the assay was immunoSEQ multiplex PCR. V, J and clone size are taken as reported in that table, and D and trimming were inferred from the DNA itself. The repertoire holds around 2,000,000 clones, just under 95% seen once, with roughly 1.2% in the top ten. About this clone: Its antigen is not known.

The sequenced sample consisted of naive CD8+ T cells sorted from blood. The receptor was isolated from a young man in good health.

CDR3 residues: CASSLSPDSVFGFF. The CDR3 nucleotides are TGTGCCAGCAGTTTATCGCCGGACTCCGTGTTTGGTTTCTTC. The V call is TRBV27, the J call TRBJ2-1, with D possibly matching TRBD2 (5 bases). Germline CDR1 is MNHEY and CDR2 is SMNVEV (reference sequence). V was pared by 0 bases and J by 16 bases, with 19 bases between. The CDR3 has 14 residues.